These T cell receptor beta chains were read from a single sample in a study of breast tumors, draining lymph nodes, adjacent tissues. TCRdb redid the calling of the multiplex PCR reads with MiXCR, one entry per CDR3 protein. This table holds 20,000 to 30,000 distinct CDR3 sequences, approximately 23% found once. Source material: breast tumor tissue. The receptors originated from a female donor with breast cancer. Some clones in this sample may be carry-over from other donors' samples. Each CDR3 is given with its conserved first and last residue. A D gene is named only where the DNA matches it firmly. For some rows the clone size is stated as once, few or many, or as a class when expanded; others skip it.

d_call	v_call	j_call	clone_size	cdr3_aa	cdr3_nt
NA	TRBV28	TRBJ2-5	NA	CASSLSKSKAQYF	TGTGCCAGCAGTTTATCCAAATCGAAGGCCCAGTACTTC
NA	TRBV11-2	TRBJ2-2	many	CASSVRDGELFF	TGTGCCAGCAGCGTACGGGACGGGGAGCTGTTTTTT
TRBD1	TRBV6-5	TRBJ2-3	many	CASQGDTDTQYF	TGTGCCAGCCAGGGGGACACAGATACGCAGTATTTT
TRBD1	TRBV12-5	TRBJ1-3	many	CASGDRRYPSGNTIYF	TGTGCTAGTGGGGACAGGCGATACCCCTCTGGAAACACCATATATTTT
NA	TRBV11-2	TRBJ1-3	many	CASRPGTPGNTIYF	TGTGCCAGCAGGCCCGGGACACCTGGAAACACCATATATTTT
TRBD1	TRBV6-5	TRBJ2-5	many	CASKGQGAGETQYF	TGTGCCAGCAAAGGACAGGGGGCGGGTGAGACCCAGTACTTC
NA	TRBV7-8	TRBJ1-2	many	CASSLDGYDGYTF	TGTGCCAGCAGCTTAGACGGATATGATGGCTACACCTTC
NA	TRBV28	TRBJ2-5	NA	CASNSAERSHPAQYF	TGTGCCAGCAACTCAGCGGAGAGAAGCCACCCGGCCCAGTACTTC
NA	TRBV7-3	TRBJ1-4	many	CASGTRGARGEKLFF	TGTGCCAGCGGCACCCGCGGGGCGCGGGGTGAAAAACTGTTTTTT
NA	TRBV15	TRBJ1-5	many	CATSNRARQPQHF	TGTGCCACCAGCAACCGAGCGAGGCAGCCCCAGCATTTT
NA	TRBV2	TRBJ2-4	NA	CASSEPRAKNIQYF	TGTGCCAGCAGTGAGCCTCGAGCCAAAAACATTCAGTACTTC
NA	TRBV11-2	TRBJ2-7	many	CASSLVGSAEGYEQYF	TGTGCCAGCAGCTTAGTGGGTAGCGCCGAGGGATACGAGCAGTACTTC
NA	TRBV30	TRBJ1-2	many	CAWSVFFNYGYTF	TGTGCCTGGAGTGTCTTCTTTAACTATGGCTACACCTTC
NA	TRBV7-8	TRBJ1-5	many	CASSYKPHQPQHF	TGTGCCAGCAGCTACAAGCCCCATCAGCCCCAGCATTTT
NA	TRBV20-1	TRBJ2-7	NA	CSAREEGVNEQYF	TGCAGTGCTAGAGAAGAGGGGGTAAACGAGCAGTACTTC
TRBD2	TRBV2	TRBJ2-2	many	CASRLALNTGELFF	TGTGCCAGCAGACTAGCGTTGAACACCGGGGAGCTGTTTTTT
TRBD2	TRBV20-1	TRBJ2-1	many	CSAESGRTYNEQFF	TGCAGTGCCGAAAGCGGGAGGACTTACAATGAGCAGTTCTTC
TRBD2	TRBV19	TRBJ2-7	many	CASSVASGTGYEQYF	TGTGCCAGTAGTGTGGCTAGCGGGACTGGGTACGAGCAGTACTTC
TRBD2	TRBV20-1	TRBJ2-7	many	CSAIDSGVASYEQYF	TGCAGTGCTATTGATAGCGGGGTTGCCTCCTACGAGCAGTACTTC
NA	TRBV7-2	TRBJ1-1	NA	CASSSGHPRDNTEAFF	TGTGCCAGCAGCTCGGGACACCCGAGGGATAACACTGAAGCTTTCTTT
TRBD1	TRBV19	TRBJ2-1	NA	CASSMDRDNEQFF	TGTGCCAGTAGTATGGACAGGGACAATGAGCAGTTCTTC
NA	TRBV6-1	TRBJ2-1	medium-sized	CASSELGNNEQFF	TGTGCCAGCAGTGAACTGGGGAACAATGAGCAGTTCTTC